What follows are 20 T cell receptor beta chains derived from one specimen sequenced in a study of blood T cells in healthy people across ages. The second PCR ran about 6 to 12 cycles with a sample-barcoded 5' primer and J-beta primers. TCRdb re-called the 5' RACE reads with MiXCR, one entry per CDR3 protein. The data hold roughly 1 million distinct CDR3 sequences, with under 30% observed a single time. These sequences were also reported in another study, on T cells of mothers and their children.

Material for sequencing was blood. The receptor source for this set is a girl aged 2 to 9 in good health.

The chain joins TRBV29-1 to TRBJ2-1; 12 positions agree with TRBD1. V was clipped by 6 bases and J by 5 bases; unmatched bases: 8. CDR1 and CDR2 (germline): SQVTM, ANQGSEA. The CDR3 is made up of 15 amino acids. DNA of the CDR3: TGCAGCGTAGAACCGGGACAGGGGGCGGACAATGAGCAGTTCTTC. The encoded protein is CSVEPGQGADNEQFF.

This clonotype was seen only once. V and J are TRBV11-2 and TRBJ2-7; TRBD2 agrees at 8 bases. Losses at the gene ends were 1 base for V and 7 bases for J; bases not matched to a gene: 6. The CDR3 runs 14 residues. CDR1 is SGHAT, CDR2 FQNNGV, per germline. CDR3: CASSLAGGPKEQYF. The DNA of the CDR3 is TGTGCCAGCAGCTTAGCGGGAGGGCCTAAAGAGCAGTACTTC.

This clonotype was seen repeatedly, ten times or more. CDR3 in amino acids: CASSTGAWGYEQYF. CDR3 nucleotide sequence: TGTGCCAGCAGTACCGGGGCTTGGGGGTACGAGCAGTACTTC. The V call is TRBV12-3 or TRBV12-4, the J call TRBJ2-7; D is possibly TRBD1 or TRBD2 (5 bases each). The V and J ends lost 5 bases and 4 bases respectively, with 15 bases between them. CDR3 size: 14 residues.

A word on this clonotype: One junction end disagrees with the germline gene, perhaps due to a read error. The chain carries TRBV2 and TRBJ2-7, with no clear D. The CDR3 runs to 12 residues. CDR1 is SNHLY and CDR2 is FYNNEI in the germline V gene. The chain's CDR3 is CTSSDKVLEQYF. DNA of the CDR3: TGTACCAGCAGTGACAAAGTCCTCGAGCAGTACTTC.

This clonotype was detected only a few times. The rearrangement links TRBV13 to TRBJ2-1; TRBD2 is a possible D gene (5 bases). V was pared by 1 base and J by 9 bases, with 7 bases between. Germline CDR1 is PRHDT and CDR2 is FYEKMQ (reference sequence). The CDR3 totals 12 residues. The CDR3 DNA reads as TGTGCCAGCAGCTTAGAGAGCGGTGAGCAGTTCTTC. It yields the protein CASSLESGEQFF.

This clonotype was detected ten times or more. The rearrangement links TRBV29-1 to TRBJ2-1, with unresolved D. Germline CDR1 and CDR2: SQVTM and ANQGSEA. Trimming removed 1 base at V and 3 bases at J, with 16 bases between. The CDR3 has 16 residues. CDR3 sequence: CSVEVRPYQSYNEQFF. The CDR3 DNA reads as TGCAGCGTTGAAGTCCGCCCATATCAAAGCTACAATGAGCAGTTCTTC.

The chain's CDR3 is CASSLAQKTGESYGYTF. CDR3 sequence (DNA): TGTGCCAGCAGCTTAGCGCAAAAGACGGGAGAGAGCTATGGCTACACCTTC. The chain couples TRBV7-2 to TRBJ1-2; D unclear. The CDR3 runs 17 residues. CDR1 is SGHTA and CDR2 is FQGNSA in the germline V gene. The germline V and J ends were trimmed by 0 bases and 4 bases, with 18 bases remaining between them.

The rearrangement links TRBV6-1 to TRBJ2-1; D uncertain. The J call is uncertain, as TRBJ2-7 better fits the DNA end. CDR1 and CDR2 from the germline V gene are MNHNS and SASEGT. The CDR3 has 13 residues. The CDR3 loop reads CASSESQSYEQYF. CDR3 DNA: TGTGCCAGCAGTGAAAGCCAGTCCTACGAGCAGTACTTC.

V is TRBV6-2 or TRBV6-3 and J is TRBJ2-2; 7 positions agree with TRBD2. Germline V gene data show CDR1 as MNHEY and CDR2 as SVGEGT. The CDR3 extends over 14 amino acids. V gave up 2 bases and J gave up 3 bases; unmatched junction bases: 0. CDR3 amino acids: CASSYGGDTGELFF. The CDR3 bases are TGTGCCAGCAGTTACGGGGGGGACACCGGGGAGCTGTTTTTT.

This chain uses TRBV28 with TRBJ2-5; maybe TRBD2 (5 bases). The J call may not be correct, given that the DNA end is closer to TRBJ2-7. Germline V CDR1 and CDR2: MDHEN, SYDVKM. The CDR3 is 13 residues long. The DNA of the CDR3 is TGTGCCAGCAGTCCAACGGCGGGCCACGAGCAGTACTTC. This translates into CASSPTAGHEQYF.

This chain's CDR3 is CASSSSGAVYYNEQFF. The CDR3 DNA reads as TGTGCCAGCAGCTCCTCGGGAGCTGTTTACTACAATGAGCAGTTCTTC. The chain employs TRBV7-2 and TRBJ2-5; D may be TRBD2 (6 bases). The DNA matches TRBJ2-1 better at its end, which makes the J call doubtful. The CDR3 extends over 16 amino acids. CDR1 is SGHTA and CDR2 is FQGNSA in the germline V gene.

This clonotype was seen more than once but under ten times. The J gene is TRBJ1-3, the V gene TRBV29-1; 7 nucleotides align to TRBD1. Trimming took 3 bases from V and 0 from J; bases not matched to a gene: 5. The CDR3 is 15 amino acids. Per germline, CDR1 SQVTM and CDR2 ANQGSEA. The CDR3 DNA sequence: TGCAGCGTTGAGGGACAGTCCCCCTCTGGAAACACCATATATTTT. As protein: CSVEGQSPSGNTIYF. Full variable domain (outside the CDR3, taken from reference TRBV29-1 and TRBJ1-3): SAVISQKPSRDICQRGTSLTIQCQVDSQVTMMFWYRQQPGQSLTLIATANQGSEATYESGFVIDKFPISRPNLTFSTLTVSNMSPEDSSIYLCSVEGQSPSGNTIYFGEGSWLTVV.

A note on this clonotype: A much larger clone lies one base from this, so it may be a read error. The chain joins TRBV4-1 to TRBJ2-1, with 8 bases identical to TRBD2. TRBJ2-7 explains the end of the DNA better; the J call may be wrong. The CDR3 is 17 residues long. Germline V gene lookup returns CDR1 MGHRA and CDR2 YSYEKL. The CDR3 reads CASRRRTEAGENYEQYF. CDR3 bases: TGCGCCAGCAGACGAAGAACCGAAGCGGGAGAGAACTACGAGCAGTACTTC.

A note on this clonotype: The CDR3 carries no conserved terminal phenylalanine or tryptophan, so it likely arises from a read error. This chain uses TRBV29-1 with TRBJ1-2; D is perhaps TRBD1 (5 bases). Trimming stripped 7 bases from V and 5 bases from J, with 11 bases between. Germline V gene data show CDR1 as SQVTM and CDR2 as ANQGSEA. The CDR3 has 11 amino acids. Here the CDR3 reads CSAQASYGYTL. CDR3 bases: TGCAGCGCACAGGCTTCTTATGGCTACACCCTC.

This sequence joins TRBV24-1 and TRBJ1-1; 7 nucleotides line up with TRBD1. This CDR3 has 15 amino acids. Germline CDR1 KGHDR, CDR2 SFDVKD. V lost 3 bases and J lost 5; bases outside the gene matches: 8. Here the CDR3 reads CATSDTRQGGTEAFF. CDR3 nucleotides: TGTGCCACCAGTGATACACGACAGGGAGGGACTGAAGCTTTCTTT.

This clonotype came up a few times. CDR3 DNA: TGTGCCAGCATCTATCCCGGGACAGGGGGTTTGTCCCAAGAGACCCAGTACTTC. Amino acid sequence: CASIYPGTGGLSQETQYF. The chain uses TRBV7-9 and TRBJ2-5; 11 nucleotides match TRBD1. The CDR3 length is 18 residues. V lost 7 bases and J lost 1; bases outside the gene matches: 14. CDR1 and CDR2 (germline): SEHNR, FQNEAQ (reference sequence).

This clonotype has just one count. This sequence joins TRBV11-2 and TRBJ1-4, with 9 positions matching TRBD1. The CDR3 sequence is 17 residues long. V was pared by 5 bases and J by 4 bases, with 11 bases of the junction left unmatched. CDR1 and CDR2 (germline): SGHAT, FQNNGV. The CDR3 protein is CASSATGGPRVNEKLFF. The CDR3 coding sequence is TGTGCCAGCAGCGCAACAGGGGGCCCAAGGGTTAATGAAAAACTGTTTTTT.

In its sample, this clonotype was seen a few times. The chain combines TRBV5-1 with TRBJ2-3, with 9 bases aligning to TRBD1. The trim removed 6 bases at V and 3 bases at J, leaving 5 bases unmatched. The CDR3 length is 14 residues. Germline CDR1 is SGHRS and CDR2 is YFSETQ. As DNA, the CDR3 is TGCGCCAGCATGGGGGACAGGGATACAGATACGCAGTATTTT. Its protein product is CASMGDRDTDTQYF.

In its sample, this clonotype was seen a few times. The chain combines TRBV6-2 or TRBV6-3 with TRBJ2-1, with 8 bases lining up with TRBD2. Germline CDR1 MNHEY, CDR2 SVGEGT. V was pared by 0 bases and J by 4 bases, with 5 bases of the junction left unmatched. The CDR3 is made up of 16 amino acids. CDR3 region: CASSYSAGEGYNEQFF. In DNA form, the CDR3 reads TGTGCCAGCAGTTACTCAGCGGGAGAGGGGTACAATGAGCAGTTCTTC.

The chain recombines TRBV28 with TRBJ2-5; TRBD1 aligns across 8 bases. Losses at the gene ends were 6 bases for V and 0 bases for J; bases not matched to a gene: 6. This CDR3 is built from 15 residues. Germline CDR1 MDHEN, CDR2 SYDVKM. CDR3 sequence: CASSRGQMYQETQYF. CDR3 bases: TGTGCCAGCAGCAGGGGGCAAATGTACCAAGAGACCCAGTACTTC.